This T cell receptor (beta chain) came from a study of blood T cells in healthy people across ages. Primers used in a second PCR of about 6 to 11 cycles were a sample-barcoded 5' primer and a J-beta primer mix. TCRdb called the 5' RACE reads again in MiXCR, with one record for every CDR3 protein. The profile shows fewer than 650,000 distinct CDR3 sequences, about 25% of them singletons. Germline-derived CDR1 and CDR2 are SEHNR and FQNEAQ (reference sequence). This CDR3 has 16 amino acids. With 1 base removed from V and 1 base from J, the gap between germline ends came to 11 bases. These data were also filed under a second study, of T cells of mothers and their children.

The receptor's source is a boy aged 2-15 years in good health. Specimen: blood. The chain uses TRBV7-9 and TRBJ2-4; possible D gene TRBD1, 5 bases. Here the CDR3 reads CASSLVGRVAKNIQYF. CDR3 coding DNA: TGTGCCAGCAGCTTAGTGGGCAGGGTGGCCAAAAACATTCAGTACTTC.